Below, 25 T cell receptor beta chains from the same sample are listed, as sequenced in a study of T cell changes during pregnancy in multiple sclerosis. Sequenced by immunoSEQ multiplex PCR; TCRdb stores in-frame clones only, minus some. The table has some 60,000 clones, 90% seen once. The material sequenced was peripheral blood, taken in the first trimester of pregnancy. All receptors derive from a female donor in good health, enrolled as a control in a pregnancy study.

This clone was counted at least ten times. V usage is TRBV7-9 and J usage is TRBJ1-1; the D is unclear. The V and J ends lost 6 bases and 4 bases respectively, with 15 bases between them. The CDR3 extends over 14 amino acids. In germline, CDR1 is SEHNR, CDR2 FQNEAQ (reference sequence). The CDR3 reads CASSFEGVGTEAFF. CDR3 coding DNA: TGTGCCAGCAGTTTCGAGGGCGTGGGCACTGAAGCTTTCTTT.

The J gene is TRBJ2-5, the V gene TRBV14; no reliable D call. The V end lost 4 bases, the J end lost 5 bases, and 5 bases lay between the germline ends. This CDR3 spans 11 amino acids. The V gene's germline CDR1 is SGHDN and CDR2 FVKESK. CDR3 residues: CASSLSETQYF. The CDR3 coding sequence is TGTGCCAGCAGCCTATCTGAGACCCAGTACTTC.

This chain connects TRBV10-2 to TRBJ1-1; 7 nucleotides match TRBD1. The CDR3 is 14 amino acids. V lost 1 base to trimming and J lost 5 bases; unmatched junction nucleotides: 4. Germline V CDR1 and CDR2: WSHSY, SAAADI. In nucleotides, the CDR3 is TGCGCCAGCAGTGAGTACAGGGGAGGAACTGAAGCTTTCTTT. Encoded protein: CASSEYRGGTEAFF.

The chain combines TRBV27 with TRBJ2-5; D is possibly TRBD1 (5 bases). The CDR3 is 15 residues long. Trimming shortened V by 0 bases and J by 2 bases, and 10 bases separated the two germline ends. Germline CDR1 is MNHEY and CDR2 is SMNVEV (reference sequence). The CDR3 DNA follows: TGTGCCAGCAGTTTATCACCGACAGTGCAAGAGACCCAGTACTTC. Residues: CASSLSPTVQETQYF.

This clone was recorded a few times. The chain has TRBV29-1 and TRBJ1-2; a possible D gene is TRBD1 (5 bases). CDR1 SQVTM and CDR2 ANQGSEA come from the germline V gene. The CDR3 extends over 11 amino acids. Trimming took off 0 bases at V and 13 bases at J, with 12 bases between the two ends. This CDR3 reads CSVEEGRASTF. CDR3 DNA sequence: TGCAGCGTTGAAGAAGGCAGGGCAAGCACCTTC.

V and J are TRBV19 and TRBJ2-7; 8 bases align to TRBD1. Germline lookup yields CDR1 LNHDA and CDR2 SQIVND (reference sequence). J lost 3 bases, V lost 5 bases, and 6 bases had no gene match. This CDR3 is built from 14 residues. The CDR3: CASSLTGGSYEQYF. For the CDR3, the DNA is TGTGCCAGTAGTTTAACAGGGGGGAGCTACGAGCAGTACTTC.

The V and J genes are TRBV27 and TRBJ1-1, with TRBD1 matching over 8 bases. Germline CDR1 is MNHEY and CDR2 is SMNVEV (reference sequence). This CDR3 is 15 amino acids long. V shed 5 bases, J shed 5 bases, and the junction held 10 bases outside the gene matches. The CDR3 DNA follows: TGTGCCAGCAGTCTCCGGACAGGGCTCGGAACTGAAGCTTTCTTT. Encoded protein: CASSLRTGLGTEAFF.

V and J are TRBV6-6 and TRBJ1-1, with D possibly matching TRBD1 (6 bases). Looked up from germline, CDR1 is MNHNY and CDR2 is SVGAGI (reference sequence). V lost 6 bases and J 4 bases, leaving 12 bases between the germline ends. The CDR3 has 13 residues. The CDR3 reads CASSGTYGTEAFF. The CDR3, as DNA: TGTGCCAGCAGCGGGACATATGGCACTGAAGCTTTCTTT.

The chain couples TRBV28 to TRBJ1-1, with D possibly matching TRBD1 (5 bases). The CDR3 runs 15 residues. Trimming left V 10 bases short and J 1 base short, with 19 bases between. Germline V gene data show CDR1 as MDHEN and CDR2 as SYDVKM. Written as DNA, the CDR3 is TGTGCCACGGATTCGACAGTCACTGAGAACACTGAAGCTTTCTTT. Residues: CATDSTVTENTEAFF.

This chain links TRBV18 with TRBJ1-3, with no clear D. CDR1 and CDR2 (germline): KGHSH, LQKENI. CDR3 size: 17 residues. With 0 bases removed from V and 0 bases from J, the gap between germline ends came to 12 bases. The CDR3 sequence: CASSPPNRLHSGNTIYF. CDR3 DNA: TGTGCCAGCTCACCACCAAACAGACTACACTCTGGAAACACCATATATTTT.

This chain joins TRBV7-3 and TRBJ1-1; 8 nucleotides align to TRBD1. This CDR3 is built from 15 residues. Germline CDR1 SGHTA, CDR2 FQGTGA. The ends lost 5 bases at V and 1 base at J; junction bases unmatched: 6. CDR3 nucleotide sequence: TGTGCCAGCAGCCTTCTTGGACAGGGGAACACTGAAGCTTTCTTT. This sequence encodes CASSLLGQGNTEAFF.

The chain couples TRBV10-1 to TRBJ1-4, with unresolved D. The germline gives CDR1 WNHNN, CDR2 SYGVQD (reference sequence). The V end lost 7 bases, the J end lost 0 bases, and 15 bases lay between the germline ends. CDR3 length: 16 residues. The CDR3 sequence is CASKVGNEPTNEKLFF. The CDR3 DNA sequence: TGCGCCAGCAAGGTCGGGAATGAACCAACTAATGAAAAACTGTTTTTT.

This chain connects TRBV4-1 to TRBJ1-3; D uncertain. V gave up 3 bases and J gave up 1 base, with 10 bases separating them. Germline loops: CDR1 MGHRA, CDR2 YSYEKL. The CDR3 runs to 15 residues. The DNA for the CDR3 is TGCGCCAGCAGCCACATTGAGGGTTCTGGAAACACCATATATTTT. Its protein is CASSHIEGSGNTIYF.

The rearrangement uses TRBV20-1 and TRBJ2-3; unclear D gene. The V end was cut by 5 bases, the J end by 5 bases, with 8 bases between. The CDR3 consists of 11 residues. Germline CDR1 reads DFQATT; CDR2 reads SNEGSKA (reference sequence). The CDR3 coding sequence is TGCAGTGCTCGCCACAGAGATACGCAGTATTTT. This gives the protein CSARHRDTQYF.

V and J are TRBV27 and TRBJ2-7; 9 nucleotides match TRBD1. This CDR3 region has 15 residues. Germline V gives CDR1 MNHEY, CDR2 SMNVEV (reference sequence). The ends lost 3 bases at V and 3 bases at J; junction bases unmatched: 6. The CDR3 is CASSFDGTGYYEQYF. DNA for the CDR3: TGTGCCAGCAGTTTCGATGGGACAGGGTACTACGAGCAGTACTTC.

V is TRBV6-5 and J is TRBJ1-6; D is uncertain. Germline CDR1 MNHEY, CDR2 SVGAGI. The CDR3 runs 13 residues. Trimming took off 0 bases at V and 10 bases at J, with 7 bases between the two ends. CDR3 residues: CASSYSGPSPLHF. CDR3 coding DNA: TGTGCCAGCAGTTACTCTGGGCCCTCACCCCTCCACTTT.

The chain couples TRBV5-1 to TRBJ2-4; 9 bases match TRBD2. Unmatched junction bases numbered 0, after V lost 0 bases and J lost 8 bases. Germline V gene data show CDR1 as SGHRS and CDR2 as YFSETQ. The CDR3 is made up of 13 amino acids. The CDR3 nucleotides are TGCGCCAGCAGCTTGGGACTAGCGGACATTCAGTACTTC. This gives the protein CASSLGLADIQYF.

CDR3 sequence reads: CAVRGAGGGETQYF. The CDR3 DNA reads TGTGCCGTTAGGGGCGCGGGAGGAGGAGAGACCCAGTACTTC. The chain has TRBV27 and TRBJ2-5, with 8 bases matching TRBD2. The junction had 12 bases not matched to a gene; V was cut back by 11 bases and J by 4 bases. Germline V lookup: CDR1 MNHEY, CDR2 SMNVEV (reference sequence). The CDR3 covers 14 residues.

This chain joins TRBV30 and TRBJ2-5; TRBD1 aligns across 7 bases. Trimming took 6 bases from V and 4 from J; bases not matched to a gene: 5. This CDR3 is built from 12 residues. Germline CDR1 and CDR2: GTSNPN and SVGIG (reference sequence). DNA for the CDR3: TGTGCCTGCAAGACAGGGACAGAGACCCAGTACTTC. Amino acid sequence: CACKTGTETQYF.

The V and J genes are TRBV19 and TRBJ1-2, with TRBD1 matching over 9 bases. The CDR3 is made up of 15 amino acids. Germline CDR1 LNHDA, CDR2 SQIVND (reference sequence). The V and J ends lost 2 bases and 6 bases, in that order; junction bases with no gene match: 7. In DNA form, the CDR3 reads TGTGCCAGTAGTATACCTTCCGGGACAGGGAATGGCTACACCTTC. Translating gives CASSIPSGTGNGYTF. Supplemented by reference TRBV19 and TRBJ1-2, the full variable domain reads DGGITQSPKYLFRKEGQNVTLSCEQNLNHDAMYWYRQDPGQGLRLIYYSQIVNDFQKGDIAEGYSVSREKKESFPLTVTSAQKNPTAFYLCASSIPSGTGNGYTFGSGTRLTVV.

Note on this clone: One end of the junction is discordant with germline, which a read error may explain. The chain uses TRBV7-7 and TRBJ2-5; D possibly corresponds to TRBD1 (6 bases). The CDR3 length is 15 residues. Per germline, CDR1 SSHAT and CDR2 FNYEAQ (reference sequence). CDR3 bases: TGTGCTAGCAGCCCAGGACAGTACGTTAGAGAGACCCAGTACTTC. Translating gives CASSPGQYVRETQYF.

The sample holds many counts of this clone. The rearrangement joins TRBV6-5 to TRBJ1-1; 8 nucleotides match TRBD1. V dropped 4 bases and J dropped 0; count of bases not matched to a gene: 4. Germline CDR1 and CDR2: MNHEY and SVGAGI. The CDR3 covers 15 residues. The CDR3 bases are TGTGCCAGCAGTTCCTGGGACAGGCTGAACACTGAAGCTTTCTTT. Amino acid sequence: CASSSWDRLNTEAFF.

V usage is TRBV7-9 and J usage is TRBJ1-3; possibly TRBD1 for D (5 bases). This CDR3 has 16 residues. Germline V gene sequence: CDR1 SEHNR, CDR2 FQNEAQ (reference sequence). V lost 0 bases and J 3 bases, leaving 12 bases between the germline ends. The DNA of the CDR3 is TGTGCCAGCAGCTTAGCCCTCCACAGGAATGGAAACACCATATATTTT. This encodes CASSLALHRNGNTIYF.

The rearrangement joins TRBV9 to TRBJ2-3; a weak D match, TRBD2 (7 bases). CDR1 and CDR2 from the germline V gene are SGDLS and YYNGEE. The CDR3 spans 16 residues. The V gene lost 5 bases and the J gene lost 2 bases, with 18 bases spanning the gap. The CDR3 coding sequence is TGTGCCAGCAGTCCCAGTGGGGGGGCCCCCACAGATACGCAGTATTTT. Its translation: CASSPSGGAPTDTQYF.

The gene calls are TRBV19 and TRBJ1-4; 7 positions match TRBD1. The germline gives CDR1 LNHDA, CDR2 SQIVND (reference sequence). V lost 4 bases to trimming and J lost 5 bases; unmatched junction nucleotides: 7. CDR3 size: 15 residues. The CDR3 nucleotides are TGTGCCAGTAGTACCATCCGGGACAGAAATGAAAAACTGTTTTTT. Its translation: CASSTIRDRNEKLFF.